The TCR beta chain under discussion was sequenced for a study of blood T cells in healthy people across ages. General observations from the study: CMV infection status of these donors was not known. Naive T cell percentage showed a strong correlation with TCR beta diversity.

With a J-beta primer mix and a sample-barcoded 5' primer, a second PCR ran about 6 to 11 cycles. Each TCR beta cDNA got a 12-nucleotide random molecular identifier. Via MiXCR, TCRdb re-called the 5' RACE reads, giving one row per CDR3 protein. The sample lists 870,000 or so distinct CDR3 sequences, 29% seen once, with about 18% in the top ten. Concerning this clonotype: Antigen specificity is unknown.

The clonotype comes from a woman at least 80 years old in good health. The specimen sequenced was blood.

CDR3 sequence reads: CASRTGFTNNEQYF. CDR3 nucleotides: TGTGCCAGCAGGACAGGCTTCACCAACAATGAGCAGTACTTC. The chain employs TRBV27 and TRBJ2-7; D may be TRBD1 (6 bases). CDR1 and CDR2 from the germline V gene are MNHEY and SMNVEV (reference sequence). This CDR3 has 14 amino acids. V was pared by 6 bases and J by 7 bases, with 19 bases between.